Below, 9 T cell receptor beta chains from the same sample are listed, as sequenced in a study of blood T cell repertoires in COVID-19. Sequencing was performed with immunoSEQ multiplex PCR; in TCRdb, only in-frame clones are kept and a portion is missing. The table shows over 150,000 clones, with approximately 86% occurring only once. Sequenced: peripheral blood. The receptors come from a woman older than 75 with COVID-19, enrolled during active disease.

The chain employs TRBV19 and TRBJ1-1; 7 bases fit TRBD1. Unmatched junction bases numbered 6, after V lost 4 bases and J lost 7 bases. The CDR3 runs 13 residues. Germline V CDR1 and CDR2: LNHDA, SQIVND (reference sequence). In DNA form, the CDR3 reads TGTGCCAGTAGTAAGGGGACAGCGGGTGAAGCTTTCTTT. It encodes CASSKGTAGEAFF. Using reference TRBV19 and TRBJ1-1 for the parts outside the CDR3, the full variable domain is DGGITQSPKYLFRKEGQNVTLSCEQNLNHDAMYWYRQDPGQGLRLIYYSQIVNDFQKGDIAEGYSVSREKKESFPLTVTSAQKNPTAFYLCASSKGTAGEAFFGQGTRLTVV.

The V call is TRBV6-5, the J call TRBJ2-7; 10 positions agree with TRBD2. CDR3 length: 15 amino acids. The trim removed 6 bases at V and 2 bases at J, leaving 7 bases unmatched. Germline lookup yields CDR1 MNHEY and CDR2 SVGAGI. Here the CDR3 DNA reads TGTGCCAGCAGGACTAGCGGGCTCTCAGCCTACGAGCAGTACTTC. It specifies CASRTSGLSAYEQYF.

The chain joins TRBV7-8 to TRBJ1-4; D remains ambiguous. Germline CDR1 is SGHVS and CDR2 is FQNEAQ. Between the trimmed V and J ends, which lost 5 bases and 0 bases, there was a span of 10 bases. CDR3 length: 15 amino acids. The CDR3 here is CASSVLVATNEKLFF. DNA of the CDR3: TGTGCCAGCAGCGTCCTAGTTGCAACTAATGAAAAACTGTTTTTT. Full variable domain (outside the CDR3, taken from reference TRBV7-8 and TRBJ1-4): GAGVSQSPRYKVAKRGQDVALRCDPISGHVSLFWYQQALGQGPEFLTYFQNEAQLDKSGLPSDRFFAERPEGSVSTLKIQRTQQEDSAVYLCASSVLVATNEKLFFGSGTQLSVL.

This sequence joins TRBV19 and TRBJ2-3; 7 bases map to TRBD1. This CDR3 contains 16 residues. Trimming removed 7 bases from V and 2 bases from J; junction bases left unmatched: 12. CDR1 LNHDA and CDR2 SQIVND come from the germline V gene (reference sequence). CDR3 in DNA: TGTGCCAGTACCAATACCGGGACAGATCACACAGATACGCAGTATTTT. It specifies CASTNTGTDHTDTQYF.

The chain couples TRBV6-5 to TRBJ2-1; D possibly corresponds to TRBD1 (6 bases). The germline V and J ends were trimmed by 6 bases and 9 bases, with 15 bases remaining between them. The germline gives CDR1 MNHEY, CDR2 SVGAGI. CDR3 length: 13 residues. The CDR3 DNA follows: TGTGCCAGCAGACCTCAGGGGAGAGGTGAGCAGTTCTTC. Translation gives CASRPQGRGEQFF.

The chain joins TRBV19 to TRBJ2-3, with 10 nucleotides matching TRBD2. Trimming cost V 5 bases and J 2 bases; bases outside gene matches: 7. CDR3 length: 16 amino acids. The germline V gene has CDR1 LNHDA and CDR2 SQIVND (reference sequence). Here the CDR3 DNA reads TGTGCCAGTAGTGCGAGCGGGAGGGCCACCACAGATACGCAGTATTTT. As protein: CASSASGRATTDTQYF.

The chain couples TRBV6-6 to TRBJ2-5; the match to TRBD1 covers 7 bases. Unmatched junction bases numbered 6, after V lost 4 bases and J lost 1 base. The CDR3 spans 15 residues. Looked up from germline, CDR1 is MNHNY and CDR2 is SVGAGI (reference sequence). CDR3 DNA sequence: TGTGCCAGCAGTTCAAGCAGGGGGACCCAAGAGACCCAGTACTTC. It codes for CASSSSRGTQETQYF.

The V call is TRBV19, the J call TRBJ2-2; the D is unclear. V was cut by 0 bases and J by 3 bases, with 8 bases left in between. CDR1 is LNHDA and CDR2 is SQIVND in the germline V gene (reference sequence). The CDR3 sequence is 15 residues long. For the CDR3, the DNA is TGTGCCAGTAGTATAGAGTTGACACACACCGGGGAGCTGTTTTTT. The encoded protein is CASSIELTHTGELFF.

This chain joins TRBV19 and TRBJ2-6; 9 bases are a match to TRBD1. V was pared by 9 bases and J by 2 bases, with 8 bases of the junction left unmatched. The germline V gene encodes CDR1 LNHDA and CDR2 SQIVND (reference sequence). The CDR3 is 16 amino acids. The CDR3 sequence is CASTGTGTAGANVLTF. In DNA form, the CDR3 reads TGTGCCAGCACCGGGACAGGGACTGCTGGGGCCAACGTCCTGACTTTC.